One and the same sample provided the 6 T cell receptor beta chains below, sequenced in a study of blood T cell repertoires in COVID-19. Only in-frame clones appear in the TCRdb table, and some are missing; sequencing was by immunoSEQ multiplex PCR. Here the sample spans fewer than 85,000 clones, about 90% being singletons. The sample taken for sequencing was peripheral blood. The receptors come from a human donor in a cohort sampled during active COVID-19.

In its sample, this clone was seen once. The chain links TRBV6-2 or TRBV6-3 to TRBJ2-7; 8 bases align to TRBD1. V shed 1 base and J 3 bases; nucleotides not matched to a gene: 2. Germline CDR1 reads MNHEY; CDR2 reads SVGEGT. The CDR3 totals 14 residues. The CDR3 DNA follows: TGTGCCAGCAGTTACTTCGGACAGGGCTACGAGCAGTACTTC. Amino acid sequence: CASSYFGQGYEQYF.

The chain joins TRBV18 to TRBJ1-1; tentative D call: TRBD1 (5 bases). The CDR3 sequence is 14 residues long. Per the germline V gene, CDR1 is KGHSH and CDR2 is LQKENI. V gave up 2 bases and J gave up 0 bases, with 7 bases separating them. The DNA for the CDR3 is TGTGCCAGCTCACCAGGGGCCCTGAACACTGAAGCTTTCTTT. Its protein product is CASSPGALNTEAFF.

This chain uses TRBV27 with TRBJ2-7; 9 bases fit TRBD1. Looked up from germline, CDR1 is MNHEY and CDR2 is SMNVEV (reference sequence). This CDR3 is built from 15 residues. With 9 bases clipped from V and 5 bases from J, the junction kept 14 bases outside the gene matches. The CDR3 DNA sequence: TGTGCCAGTAAACGTCCCGGGACAGGGTCCCACGAGCAGTACTTC. Translation gives CASKRPGTGSHEQYF.

The CDR3 DNA reads as TGTGCCAGCAGCGTGACTTCTAACTATGGCTACACCTTC. This gives the protein CASSVTSNYGYTF. This chain connects TRBV5-8 to TRBJ1-2, with D uncertain. CDR3 length: 13 residues. Per the germline V gene, CDR1 is SGHTS and CDR2 is YDEGEE. Deletions cut 4 bases from V and 0 bases from J, with 7 bases between.

The V call is TRBV15, the J call TRBJ2-7; D is perhaps TRBD1 (5 bases). This CDR3 has 14 residues. Germline V gene lookup returns CDR1 LNHNV and CDR2 YYDKDF (reference sequence). Trimming took 1 base from V and 5 from J, leaving 12 bases between them. CDR3 residues: CATSRVEGVNEQYF. As DNA, the CDR3 is TGTGCCACCAGCAGAGTCGAAGGGGTTAACGAGCAGTACTTC.

The J gene is TRBJ1-1, the V gene TRBV5-1, with 7 nucleotides matching TRBD1. Germline values: CDR1 SGHRS, CDR2 YFSETQ. J was trimmed by 5 bases and V by 4 bases; bases with no gene match: 17. This CDR3 is 17 amino acids long. Here the CDR3 DNA reads TGCGCCAGCAGCCCTACAGGGGCCATTGGTCGTGGGACTGAAGCTTTCTTT. Translation gives CASSPTGAIGRGTEAFF. Using reference TRBV5-1 and TRBJ1-1 for the parts outside the CDR3, the full variable domain is KAGVTQTPRYLIKTRGQQVTLSCSPISGHRSVSWYQQTPGQGLQFLFEYFSETQRNKGNFPGRFSGRQFSNSRSEMNVSTLELGDSALYLCASSPTGAIGRGTEAFFGQGTRLTVV.